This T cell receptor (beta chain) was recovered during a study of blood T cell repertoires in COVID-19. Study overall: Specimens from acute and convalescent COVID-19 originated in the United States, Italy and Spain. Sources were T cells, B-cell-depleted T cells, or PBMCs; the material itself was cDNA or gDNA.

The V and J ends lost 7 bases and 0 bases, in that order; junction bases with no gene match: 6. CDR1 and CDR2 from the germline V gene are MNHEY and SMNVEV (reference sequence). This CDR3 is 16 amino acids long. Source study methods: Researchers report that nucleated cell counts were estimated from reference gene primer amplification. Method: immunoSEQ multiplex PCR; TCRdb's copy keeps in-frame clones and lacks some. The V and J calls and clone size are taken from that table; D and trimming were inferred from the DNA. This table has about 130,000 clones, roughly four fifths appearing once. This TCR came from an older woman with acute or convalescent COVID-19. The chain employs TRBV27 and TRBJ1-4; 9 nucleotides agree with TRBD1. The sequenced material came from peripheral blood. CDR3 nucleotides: TGTGCCAGCAATGAACAGGGGGCTGCAACTAATGAAAAACTGTTTTTT. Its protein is CASNEQGAATNEKLFF. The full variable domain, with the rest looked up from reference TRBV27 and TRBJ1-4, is EAQVTQNPRYLITVTGKKLTVTCSQNMNHEYMSWYRQDPGLGLRQIYYSMNVEVTDKGDVPEGYKVSRKEKRNFPLILESPSPNQTSLYFCASNEQGAATNEKLFFGSGTQLSVL.